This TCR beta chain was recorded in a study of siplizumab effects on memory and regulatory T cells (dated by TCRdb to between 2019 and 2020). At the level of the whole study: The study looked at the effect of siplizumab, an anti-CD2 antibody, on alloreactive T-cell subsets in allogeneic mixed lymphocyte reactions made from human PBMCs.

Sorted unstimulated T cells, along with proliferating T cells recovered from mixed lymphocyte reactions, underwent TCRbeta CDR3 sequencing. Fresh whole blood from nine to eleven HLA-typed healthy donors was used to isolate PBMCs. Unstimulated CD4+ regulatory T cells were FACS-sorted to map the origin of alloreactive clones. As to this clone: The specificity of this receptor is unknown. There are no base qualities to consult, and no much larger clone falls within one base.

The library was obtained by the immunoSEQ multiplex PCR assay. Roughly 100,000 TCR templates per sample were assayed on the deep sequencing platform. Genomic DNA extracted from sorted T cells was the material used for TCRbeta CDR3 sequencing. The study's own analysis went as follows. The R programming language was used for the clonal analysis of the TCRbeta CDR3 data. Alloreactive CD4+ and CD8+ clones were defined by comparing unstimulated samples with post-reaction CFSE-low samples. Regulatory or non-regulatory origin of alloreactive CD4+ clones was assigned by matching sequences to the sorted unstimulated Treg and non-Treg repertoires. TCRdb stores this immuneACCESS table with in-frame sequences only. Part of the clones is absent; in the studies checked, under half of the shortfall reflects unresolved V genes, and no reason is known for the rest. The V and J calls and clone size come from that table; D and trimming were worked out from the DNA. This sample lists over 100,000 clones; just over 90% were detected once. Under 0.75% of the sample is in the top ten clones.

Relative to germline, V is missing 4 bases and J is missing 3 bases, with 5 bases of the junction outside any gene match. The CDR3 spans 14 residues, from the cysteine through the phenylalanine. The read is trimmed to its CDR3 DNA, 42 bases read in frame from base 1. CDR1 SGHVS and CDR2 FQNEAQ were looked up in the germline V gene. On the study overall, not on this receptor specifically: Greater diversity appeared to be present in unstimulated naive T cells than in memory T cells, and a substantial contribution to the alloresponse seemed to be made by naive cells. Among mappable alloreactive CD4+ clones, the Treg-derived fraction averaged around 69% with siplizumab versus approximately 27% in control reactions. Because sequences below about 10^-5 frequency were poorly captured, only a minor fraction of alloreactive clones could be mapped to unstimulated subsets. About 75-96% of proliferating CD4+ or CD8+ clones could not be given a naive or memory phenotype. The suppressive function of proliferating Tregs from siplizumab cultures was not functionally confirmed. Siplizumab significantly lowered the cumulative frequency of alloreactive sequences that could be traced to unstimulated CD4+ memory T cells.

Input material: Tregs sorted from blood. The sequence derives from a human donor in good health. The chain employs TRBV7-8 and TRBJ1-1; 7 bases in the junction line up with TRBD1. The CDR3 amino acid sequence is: CASSSHRGDTEAFF. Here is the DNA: TGTGCCAGCAGCTCCCACAGGGGTGACACTGAAGCTTTCTTT.